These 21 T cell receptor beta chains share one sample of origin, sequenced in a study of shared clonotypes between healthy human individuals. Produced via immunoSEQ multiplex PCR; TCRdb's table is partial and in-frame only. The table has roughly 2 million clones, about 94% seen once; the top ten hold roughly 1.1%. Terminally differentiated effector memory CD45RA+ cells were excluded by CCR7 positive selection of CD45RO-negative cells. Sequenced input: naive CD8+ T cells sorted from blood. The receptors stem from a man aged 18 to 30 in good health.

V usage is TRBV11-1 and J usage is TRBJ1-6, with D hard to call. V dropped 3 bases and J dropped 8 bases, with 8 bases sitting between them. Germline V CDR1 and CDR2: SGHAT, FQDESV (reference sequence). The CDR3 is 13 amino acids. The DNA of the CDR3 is TGTGCCAGCAGCTTGGGCGGGGATTCACCCCTCCACTTT. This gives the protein CASSLGGDSPLHF. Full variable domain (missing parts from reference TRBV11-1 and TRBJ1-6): EAEVAQSPRYKITEKSQAVAFWCDPISGHATLYWYRQILGQGPELLVQFQDESVVDDSQLPKDRFSAERLKGVDSTLKIQPAELGDSAMYLCASSLGGDSPLHFGNGTRLTVT.

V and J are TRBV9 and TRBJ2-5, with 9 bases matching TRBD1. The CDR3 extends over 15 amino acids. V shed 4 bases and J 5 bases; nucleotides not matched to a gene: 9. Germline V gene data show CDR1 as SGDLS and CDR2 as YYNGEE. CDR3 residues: CASSPWDREGETQYF. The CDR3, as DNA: TGTGCCAGCAGCCCCTGGGACAGGGAGGGGGAGACCCAGTACTTC. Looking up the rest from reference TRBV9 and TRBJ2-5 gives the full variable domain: DSGVTQTPKHLITATGQRVTLRCSPRSGDLSVYWYQQSLDQGLQFLIQYYNGEERAKGNILERFSAQQFPDLHSELNLSSLELGDSALYFCASSPWDREGETQYFGPGTRLLVL.

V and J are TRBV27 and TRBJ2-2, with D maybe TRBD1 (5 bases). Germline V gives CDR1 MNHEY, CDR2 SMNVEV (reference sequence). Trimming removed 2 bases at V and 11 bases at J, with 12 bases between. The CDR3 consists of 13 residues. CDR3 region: CASSLGAVGELFF. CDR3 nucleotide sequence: TGTGCCAGCAGTTTAGGGGCGGTCGGAGAGCTGTTTTTT.

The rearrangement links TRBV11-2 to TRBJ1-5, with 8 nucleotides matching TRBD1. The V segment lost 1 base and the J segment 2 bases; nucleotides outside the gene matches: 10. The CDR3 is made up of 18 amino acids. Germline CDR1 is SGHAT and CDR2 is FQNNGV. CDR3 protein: CASSLGSRGPPGNQPQHF. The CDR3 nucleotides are TGTGCCAGCAGCTTAGGGTCCAGGGGGCCCCCTGGCAATCAGCCCCAGCATTTT.

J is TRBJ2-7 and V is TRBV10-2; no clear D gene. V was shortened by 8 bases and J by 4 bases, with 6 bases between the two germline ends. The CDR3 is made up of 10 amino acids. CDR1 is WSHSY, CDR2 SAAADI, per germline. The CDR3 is CASLGYEQYF. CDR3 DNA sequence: TGCGCCAGCCTGGGGTACGAGCAGTACTTC.

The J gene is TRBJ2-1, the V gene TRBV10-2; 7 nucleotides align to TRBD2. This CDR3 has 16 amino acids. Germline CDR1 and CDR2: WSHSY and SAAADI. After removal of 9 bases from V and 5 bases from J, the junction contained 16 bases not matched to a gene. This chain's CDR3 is CASGLGGGPPHNEQFF. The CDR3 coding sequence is TGCGCCAGTGGGTTGGGCGGGGGACCCCCTCACAATGAGCAGTTCTTC.

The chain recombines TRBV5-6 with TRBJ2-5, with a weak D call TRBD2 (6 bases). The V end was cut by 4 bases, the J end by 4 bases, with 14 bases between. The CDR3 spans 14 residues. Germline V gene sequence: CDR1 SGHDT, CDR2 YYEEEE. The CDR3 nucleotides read TGTGCCAGCAGCCTTACACTAGCTCGAGAGACCCAGTACTTC. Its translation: CASSLTLARETQYF.

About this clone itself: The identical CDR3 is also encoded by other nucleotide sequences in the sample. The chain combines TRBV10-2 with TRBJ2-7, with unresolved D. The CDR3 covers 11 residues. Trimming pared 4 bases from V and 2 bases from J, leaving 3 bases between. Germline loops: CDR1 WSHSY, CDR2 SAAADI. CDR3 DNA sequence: TGCGCCAGCAGTGGTGCCTACGAGCAGTACTTC. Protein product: CASSGAYEQYF.

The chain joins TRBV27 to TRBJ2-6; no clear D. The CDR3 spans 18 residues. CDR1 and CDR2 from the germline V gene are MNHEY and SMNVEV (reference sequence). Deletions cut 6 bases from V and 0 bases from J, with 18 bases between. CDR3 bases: TGTGCCAGCAGGATAACTCCTAATCCCCCCTCTGGGGCCAACGTCCTGACTTTC. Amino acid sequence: CASRITPNPPSGANVLTF. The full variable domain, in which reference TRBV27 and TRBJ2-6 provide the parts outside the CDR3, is EAQVTQNPRYLITVTGKKLTVTCSQNMNHEYMSWYRQDPGLGLRQIYYSMNVEVTDKGDVPEGYKVSRKEKRNFPLILESPSPNQTSLYFCASRITPNPPSGANVLTFGAGSRLTVL.

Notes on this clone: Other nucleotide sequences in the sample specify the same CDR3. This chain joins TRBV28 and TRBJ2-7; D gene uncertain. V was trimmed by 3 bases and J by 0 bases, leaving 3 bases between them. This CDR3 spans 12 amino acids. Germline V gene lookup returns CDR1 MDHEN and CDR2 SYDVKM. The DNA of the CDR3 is TGTGCCAGCAGTTTTTCCTCCTACGAGCAGTACTTC. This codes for CASSFSSYEQYF.

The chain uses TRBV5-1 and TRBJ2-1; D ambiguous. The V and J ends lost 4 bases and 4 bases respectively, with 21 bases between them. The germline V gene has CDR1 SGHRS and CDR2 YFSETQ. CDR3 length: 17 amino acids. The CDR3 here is CASSRYPGPTEYNEQFF. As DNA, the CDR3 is TGCGCCAGCAGCCGTTACCCCGGACCAACCGAGTACAATGAGCAGTTCTTC.

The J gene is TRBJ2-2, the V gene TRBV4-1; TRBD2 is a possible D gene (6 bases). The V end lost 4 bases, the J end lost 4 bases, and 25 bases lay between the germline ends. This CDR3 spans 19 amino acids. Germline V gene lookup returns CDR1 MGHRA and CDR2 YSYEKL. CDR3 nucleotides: TGCGCCAGCAGCCTTGAAAGTAGCGGCTCTGTCACCTTCACCGGGGAGCTGTTTTTT. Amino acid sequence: CASSLESSGSVTFTGELFF.

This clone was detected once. This CDR3 is CASSPSTTGWSSYNEQFF. In DNA form, the CDR3 reads TGTGCCAGCAGCCCGAGTACGACCGGGTGGAGCTCCTACAATGAGCAGTTCTTC. The rearrangement uses TRBV7-9 and TRBJ2-1, with D uncertain. The CDR3 covers 18 residues. The germline gives CDR1 SEHNR, CDR2 FQNEAQ (reference sequence). With 5 bases removed from V and 0 bases from J, the gap between germline ends came to 20 bases.

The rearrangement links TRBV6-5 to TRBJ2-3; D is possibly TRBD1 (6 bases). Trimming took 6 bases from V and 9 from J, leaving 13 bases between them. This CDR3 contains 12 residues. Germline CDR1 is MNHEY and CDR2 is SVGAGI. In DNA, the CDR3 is TGTGCCAGCAGCTATAGCACAGGGACGCAGTATTTT. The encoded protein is CASSYSTGTQYF.

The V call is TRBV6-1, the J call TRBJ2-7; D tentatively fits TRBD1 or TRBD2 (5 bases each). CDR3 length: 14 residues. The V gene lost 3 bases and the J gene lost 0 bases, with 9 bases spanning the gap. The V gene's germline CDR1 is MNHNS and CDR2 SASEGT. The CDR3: CASSDYGASYEQYF. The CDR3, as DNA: TGTGCCAGCAGTGACTACGGGGCCTCCTACGAGCAGTACTTC.

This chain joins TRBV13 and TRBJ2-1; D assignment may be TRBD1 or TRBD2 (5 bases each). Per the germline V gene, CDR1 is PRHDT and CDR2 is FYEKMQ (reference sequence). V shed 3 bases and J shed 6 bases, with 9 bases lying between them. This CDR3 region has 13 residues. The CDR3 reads CASSFGTFNEQFF. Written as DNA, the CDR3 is TGTGCCAGCAGCTTCGGGACCTTCAATGAGCAGTTCTTC.

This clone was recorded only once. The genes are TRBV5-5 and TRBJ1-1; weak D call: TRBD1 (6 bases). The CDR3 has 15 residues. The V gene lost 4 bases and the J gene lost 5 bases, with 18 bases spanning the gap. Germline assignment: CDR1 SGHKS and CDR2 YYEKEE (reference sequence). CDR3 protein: CASSLLVGARTEAFF. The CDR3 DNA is TGTGCCAGCAGCCTTTTGGTGGGGGCACGGACTGAAGCTTTCTTT.

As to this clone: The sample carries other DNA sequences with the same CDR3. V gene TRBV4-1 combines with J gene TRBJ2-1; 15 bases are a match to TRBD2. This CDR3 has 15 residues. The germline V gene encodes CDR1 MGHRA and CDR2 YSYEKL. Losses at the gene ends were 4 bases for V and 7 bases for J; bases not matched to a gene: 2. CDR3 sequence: CASSPGLAGGNEQFF. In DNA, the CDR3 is TGCGCCAGCAGCCCGGGACTAGCGGGAGGTAATGAGCAGTTCTTC.

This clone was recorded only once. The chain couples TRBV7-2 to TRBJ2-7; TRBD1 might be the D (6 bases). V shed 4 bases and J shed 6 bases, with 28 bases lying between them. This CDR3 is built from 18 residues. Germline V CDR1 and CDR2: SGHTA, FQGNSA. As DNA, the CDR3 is TGTGCCAGCAGCTCGATTCGATGGACAGCCCCCGTTTCGGGCGAGCAGTACTTC. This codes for CASSSIRWTAPVSGEQYF.

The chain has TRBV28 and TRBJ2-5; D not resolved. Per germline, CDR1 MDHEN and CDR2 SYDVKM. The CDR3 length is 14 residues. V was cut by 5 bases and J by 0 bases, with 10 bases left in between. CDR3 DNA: TGTGCCAGCAGTCCTCGCATTTACCAAGAGACCCAGTACTTC. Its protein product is CASSPRIYQETQYF. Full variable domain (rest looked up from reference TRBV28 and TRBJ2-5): DVKVTQSSRYLVKRTGEKVFLECVQDMDHENMFWYRQDPGLGLRLIYFSYDVKMKEKGDIPEGYSVSREKKERFSLILESASTNQTSMYLCASSPRIYQETQYFGPGTRLLVL.

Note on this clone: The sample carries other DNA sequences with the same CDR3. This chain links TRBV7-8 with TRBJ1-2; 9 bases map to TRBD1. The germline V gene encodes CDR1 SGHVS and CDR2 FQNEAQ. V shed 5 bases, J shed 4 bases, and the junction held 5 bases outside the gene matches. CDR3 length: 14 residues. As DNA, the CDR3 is TGTGCCAGCAGCACGGGGACAGGGAGCTATGGCTACACCTTC. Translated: CASSTGTGSYGYTF.